The TCR beta chain described here comes from a study of blood T cell repertoires in COVID-19. About the research overall: Samples representing acute and convalescent COVID-19 were sourced from the United States, Italy and Spain.

Source study methods: Estimated nucleated cell counts came from reference gene primer amplification. This table comes from immunoSEQ multiplex PCR, and its TCRdb copy is limited to in-frame clones, with some not included. The V and J calls and clone size come from that table; D and trimming were worked out from the DNA. The sample lists about 280,000 clones; roughly 86% were seen once. There are a few counts of this clone. Germline lookup yields CDR1 SGHNT and CDR2 YENEEA. J lost 7 bases, V lost 0 bases, and 2 bases had no gene match. The CDR3 covers 13 residues. This clonotype originated in a man younger than 35 with active or convalescent COVID-19. The J gene is TRBJ1-1, the V gene TRBV11-3, with 7 bases aligning to TRBD1. Sequenced sample: peripheral blood. The CDR3 DNA is TGTGCCAGCAGCTTAGATTCAGGGGGTGAAGCTTTCTTT. Protein product: CASSLDSGGEAFF.